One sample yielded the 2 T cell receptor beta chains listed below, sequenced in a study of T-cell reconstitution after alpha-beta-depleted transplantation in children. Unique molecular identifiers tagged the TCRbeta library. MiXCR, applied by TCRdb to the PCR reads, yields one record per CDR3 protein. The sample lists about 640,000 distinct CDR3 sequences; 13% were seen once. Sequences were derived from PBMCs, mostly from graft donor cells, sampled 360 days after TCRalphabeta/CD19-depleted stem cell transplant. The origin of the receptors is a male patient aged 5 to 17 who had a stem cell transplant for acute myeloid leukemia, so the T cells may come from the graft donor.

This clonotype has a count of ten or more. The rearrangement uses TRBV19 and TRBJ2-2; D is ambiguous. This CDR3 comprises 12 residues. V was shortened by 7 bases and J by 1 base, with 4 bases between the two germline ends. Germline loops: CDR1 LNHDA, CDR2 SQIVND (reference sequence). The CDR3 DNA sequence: TGTGCCAGTACCAGGAACACCGGGGAGCTGTTTTTT. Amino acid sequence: CASTRNTGELFF.

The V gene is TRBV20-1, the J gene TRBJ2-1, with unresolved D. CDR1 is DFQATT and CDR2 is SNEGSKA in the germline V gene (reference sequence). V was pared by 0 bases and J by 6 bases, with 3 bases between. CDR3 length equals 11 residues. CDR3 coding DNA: TGCAGTGCTAGAGATCTCAATGAGCAGTTCTTC. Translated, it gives CSARDLNEQFF.